The next 22 T cell receptor beta chains were all read from a single sample in a study of CD8 T cells in Susac syndrome. Reverse transcription used 0.5 to 1 ug RNA and random hexamers. TCRdb recomputed calls from the immunoSEQ multiplex PCR reads with MiXCR, one row per CDR3 protein. The data hold about 200,000 distinct CDR3 sequences, with 90% to 95% observed a single time. What was sequenced was CD8+ T cells from PBMCs. These receptors originate from a human donor with multiple sclerosis.

This chain links TRBV10-3 with TRBJ1-1, with D perhaps TRBD1 (6 bases). This CDR3 region has 15 residues. V was cut by 2 bases and J by 3 bases, with 13 bases left in between. CDR1 is ENHRY and CDR2 is SYGVKD in the germline V gene. The CDR3 here is CAISEPVGQHTEAFF. For the CDR3, the DNA is TGTGCCATCAGTGAGCCTGTCGGACAGCACACTGAAGCTTTCTTT.

The V gene is TRBV5-1, the J gene TRBJ1-1, with D possibly TRBD1 on 5 matching bases. The CDR3 is made up of 14 amino acids. Trimming took 4 bases from V and 1 from J, leaving 11 bases between them. Germline V lookup: CDR1 SGHRS, CDR2 YFSETQ. This chain's CDR3 is CASSLWGENTEAFF. The CDR3 region has the DNA TGCGCCAGCAGCCTCTGGGGGGAGAACACTGAAGCTTTCTTT.

This chain links TRBV20-1 with TRBJ2-2; unclear D gene. Germline CDR1 and CDR2: DFQATT and SNEGSKA (reference sequence). This CDR3 is built from 13 residues. Deletions cut 6 bases from V and 3 bases from J, with 11 bases between. The CDR3, as DNA: TGCAGTGCCCCCCGGTTGGACACCGGGGAGCTGTTTTTT. Its protein product is CSAPRLDTGELFF.

This clonotype was counted between two and nine times. The V call is TRBV2, the J call TRBJ2-7, with TRBD1 matching 9 bases. This CDR3 region has 14 residues. The ends lost 5 bases at V and 2 bases at J; junction bases unmatched: 4. CDR1 is SNHLY and CDR2 is FYNNEI in the germline V gene. The CDR3 protein is CASSTRDRAYEQYF. CDR3 nucleotide sequence: TGTGCCAGCAGTACCCGGGACAGGGCCTACGAGCAGTACTTC.

The chain joins TRBV6-1 to TRBJ1-4; perhaps TRBD1 as D (5 bases). Trimming took off 1 base at V and 3 bases at J, with 9 bases between the two ends. CDR1 and CDR2 from the germline V gene are MNHNS and SASEGT. The CDR3 contains 15 residues. The CDR3 sequence is CASSEDLGANEKLFF. As DNA, the CDR3 is TGTGCCAGCAGTGAAGACCTAGGGGCTAATGAAAAACTGTTTTTT.

The chain has TRBV19 and TRBJ1-4; D may be TRBD1 (6 bases). V was pared by 5 bases and J by 8 bases, with 18 bases between. Germline lookup yields CDR1 LNHDA and CDR2 SQIVND (reference sequence). The CDR3 spans 15 residues. The DNA of the CDR3 is TGTGCCAGTAGTCCCCCTCGGACAGATGGCGAAAAACTGTTTTTT. Protein sequence: CASSPPRTDGEKLFF.

V usage is TRBV4-1 and J usage is TRBJ2-2; D remains ambiguous. Between the trimmed V and J ends, which lost 2 bases and 3 bases, there was a span of 10 bases. This CDR3 is built from 15 residues. Germline CDR1 and CDR2: MGHRA and YSYEKL. CDR3: CASSQTPGDTGELFF. CDR3 in DNA: TGCGCCAGCAGCCAAACCCCGGGTGACACCGGGGAGCTGTTTTTT.

This clonotype was counted once. The rearrangement uses TRBV4-1 and TRBJ2-1; 9 nucleotides agree with TRBD2. With 1 base clipped from V and 4 bases from J, the junction kept 8 bases outside the gene matches. This CDR3 is 17 amino acids long. The germline CDR1 and CDR2 sequences are MGHRA and YSYEKL. The CDR3 coding sequence is TGCGCCAGCAGCCAAGTATTTGCGGGAGGGATATACAATGAGCAGTTCTTC. Its protein product is CASSQVFAGGIYNEQFF.

The genes are TRBV27 and TRBJ1-1, with TRBD1 as a possible D gene (5 bases). Looked up from germline, CDR1 is MNHEY and CDR2 is SMNVEV (reference sequence). The germline V and J ends were trimmed by 4 bases and 1 base, with 13 bases remaining between them. The CDR3 is 15 amino acids. The CDR3 loop is CASSYLDSPNTEAFF. CDR3 DNA: TGTGCCAGCAGTTACCTTGACAGCCCGAACACTGAAGCTTTCTTT.

The chain recombines TRBV15 with TRBJ2-1; unclear D gene. The CDR3 is 15 amino acids. With 0 bases removed from V and 0 bases from J, the gap between germline ends came to 6 bases. Germline CDR1 is LNHNV and CDR2 is YYDKDF (reference sequence). CDR3 amino acids: CATSRDSSSYNEQFF. The CDR3 DNA reads as TGTGCCACCAGCAGAGACAGCAGCTCCTACAATGAGCAGTTCTTC.

The gene calls are TRBV4-1 and TRBJ2-2, with a tentative D call TRBD2 (7 bases). Germline V lookup: CDR1 MGHRA, CDR2 YSYEKL. The CDR3 loop spans 13 amino acids. Trimming left V 4 bases short and J 6 bases short, with 9 bases between. The DNA of the CDR3 is TGCGCCAGCAGCCGGGGGGGGCCCGGGGAGCTGTTTTTT. This sequence encodes CASSRGGPGELFF.

The V gene is TRBV24-1, the J gene TRBJ2-5, with TRBD2 matching 10 bases. From germline, CDR1 is KGHDR and CDR2 SFDVKD. The ends lost 5 bases at V and 2 bases at J; junction bases unmatched: 1. This CDR3 is built from 14 residues. The CDR3 is CATSVAGGQETQYF. The CDR3 DNA is TGTGCCACCAGTGTAGCGGGGGGACAAGAGACCCAGTACTTC.

V gene TRBV6-5 combines with J gene TRBJ1-1; a weak D match, TRBD1 (6 bases). The V gene's germline CDR1 is MNHEY and CDR2 SVGAGI. The CDR3 extends over 15 amino acids. V was cut by 5 bases and J by 4 bases, with 17 bases left in between. This chain's CDR3 is CASSTPGAQVTEAFF. CDR3 in DNA: TGTGCCAGCAGTACTCCGGGGGCGCAGGTCACTGAAGCTTTCTTT.

The V gene is TRBV27, the J gene TRBJ1-3, with D possibly matching TRBD1 (5 bases). The germline V gene has CDR1 MNHEY and CDR2 SMNVEV (reference sequence). This CDR3 comprises 14 residues. With 2 bases removed from V and 7 bases from J, the gap between germline ends came to 12 bases. CDR3 in amino acids: CASSLPRGGNTIYF. As DNA, the CDR3 is TGTGCCAGCAGTTTACCGCGGGGGGGGAACACCATATATTTT.

The chain is built from TRBV19 and TRBJ1-1; D is undetermined. This CDR3 has 12 amino acids. The V end lost 7 bases, the J end lost 5 bases, and 11 bases lay between the germline ends. Germline CDR1 reads LNHDA; CDR2 reads SQIVND (reference sequence). CDR3 nucleotide sequence: TGTGCCAGTAACATTGGGAAGACTGAAGCTTTCTTT. Translated: CASNIGKTEAFF. Filled out from reference TRBV19 and TRBJ1-1, the complete variable domain reads DGGITQSPKYLFRKEGQNVTLSCEQNLNHDAMYWYRQDPGQGLRLIYYSQIVNDFQKGDIAEGYSVSREKKESFPLTVTSAQKNPTAFYLCASNIGKTEAFFGQGTRLTVV.

This chain uses TRBV20-1 with TRBJ2-1, with D uncertain. Looked up from germline, CDR1 is DFQATT and CDR2 is SNEGSKA (reference sequence). The V end was cut by 3 bases, the J end by 8 bases, with 8 bases between. The CDR3 has 11 amino acids. CDR3 DNA: TGCAGTGCTAGCCCCCCGGATGAGCAGTTCTTC. Amino acids: CSASPPDEQFF.

The chain carries TRBV29-1 and TRBJ1-1, with 10 bases matching TRBD1. The V segment lost 6 bases and the J segment 4 bases; nucleotides outside the gene matches: 8. The CDR3 has 14 amino acids. CDR1 and CDR2 (germline): SQVTM, ANQGSEA. CDR3 DNA sequence: TGCAGCGTCCCCGGGACAGGGGAGACCACTGAAGCTTTCTTT. It is translated as CSVPGTGETTEAFF.

CDR3 coding DNA: TGTGCCAGCAGCTTAGCGGGAAGCACAGATACGCAGTATTTT. This codes for CASSLAGSTDTQYF. This rearrangement joins TRBV27 to TRBJ2-3; 8 bases agree with TRBD2. The CDR3 extends over 14 amino acids. The junction had 2 bases not matched to a gene; V was cut back by 6 bases and J by 0 bases. Germline CDR1 is MNHEY and CDR2 is SMNVEV (reference sequence).

The chain combines TRBV11-2 with TRBJ2-5; D is undetermined. The germline CDR1 and CDR2 sequences are SGHAT and FQNNGV. The CDR3 sequence is 11 residues long. V was shortened by 2 bases and J by 4 bases, with 2 bases between the two germline ends. Here the CDR3 DNA reads TGTGCCAGCAGCTTACGAGAGACCCAGTACTTC. Encoded protein: CASSLRETQYF.

The chain employs TRBV12-3 or TRBV12-4 and TRBJ2-5; 7 bases match TRBD1. V was pared by 5 bases and J by 2 bases, with 8 bases of the junction left unmatched. The CDR3 extends over 15 amino acids. The CDR3 DNA follows: TGTGCCAGCAGTCGCGACAGGGTACTTCAAGAGACCCAGTACTTC. This encodes CASSRDRVLQETQYF.

The V gene is TRBV20-1, the J gene TRBJ2-2; TRBD1 agrees at 7 bases. There are 13 residues in the CDR3. Germline CDR1 and CDR2: DFQATT and SNEGSKA (reference sequence). V shed 6 bases and J 3 bases; nucleotides not matched to a gene: 4. The CDR3 protein is CSAGTAHTGELFF. CDR3 bases: TGCAGTGCGGGGACAGCGCACACCGGGGAGCTGTTTTTT.

This chain connects TRBV2 to TRBJ2-7; D is unresolved. Germline CDR1 and CDR2: SNHLY and FYNNEI. This CDR3 is built from 12 residues. Trimming took 3 bases from V and 2 from J, leaving 5 bases between them. Written as DNA, the CDR3 is TGTGCCAGCAGTGAGGGGACCTACGAGCAGTACTTC. Translated: CASSEGTYEQYF.